These 20 T cell receptor beta chains originate from one sample sequenced in a study of T cells after posttransplantation cyclophosphamide. Control samples came 1 year after myeloablative marrow transplants with methotrexate plus calcineurin inhibitor. TCRdb's copy holds only in-frame clones and misses some; the assay was immunoSEQ multiplex PCR. There are more than 15,000 clones in the sample; about nine tenths occur only once, and 3.5% lies in the top ten. This material consisted of PBMCs, taken after an allogeneic stem cell transplant with a calcineurin inhibitor and methotrexate. These receptors originate from a male patient aged 50 to 59 who received an allogeneic stem cell transplant from an unrelated donor, was CMV-positive, and had chronic GVHD only. A subset of T cells may come from the graft donor.

The chain employs TRBV5-4 and TRBJ2-7; TRBD2 aligns across 11 bases. The germline CDR1 and CDR2 sequences are SGHNT and YYREEE (reference sequence). CDR3 size: 14 residues. The ends lost 4 bases at V and 4 bases at J; junction bases unmatched: 4. CDR3 residues: CASSPGLAVYEQYF. The CDR3 DNA sequence: TGTGCCAGCAGCCCGGGACTAGCGGTTTACGAGCAGTACTTC.

V gene TRBV7-9 combines with J gene TRBJ1-1; D is ambiguous. The CDR3 extends over 12 amino acids. V was shortened by 5 bases and J by 5 bases, with 9 bases between the two germline ends. In germline, CDR1 is SEHNR, CDR2 FQNEAQ (reference sequence). Here the CDR3 reads CASSPFSTEAFF. CDR3 nucleotides: TGTGCCAGCAGCCCCTTTTCGACTGAAGCTTTCTTT.

This sequence joins TRBV14 and TRBJ2-3, with 10 bases matching TRBD2. Germline loops: CDR1 SGHDN, CDR2 FVKESK. The CDR3 spans 17 residues. J was trimmed by 1 base and V by 0 bases; bases with no gene match: 4. The CDR3 coding sequence is TGTGCCAGCAGCCAAGAGCGGCTAGCGGGGGGCACAGATACGCAGTATTTT. Amino acids: CASSQERLAGGTDTQYF.

The chain carries TRBV19 and TRBJ1-3; no definite D call. Germline values: CDR1 LNHDA, CDR2 SQIVND (reference sequence). This CDR3 has 15 residues. Trimming cost V 7 bases and J 2 bases, with 15 bases left between them. In DNA, the CDR3 is TGTGCCAGTACCGTGGTGAGCATCGCTGGAAACACCATATATTTT. Translating gives CASTVVSIAGNTIYF. The full variable domain, completed using reference TRBV19 and TRBJ1-3, is DGGITQSPKYLFRKEGQNVTLSCEQNLNHDAMYWYRQDPGQGLRLIYYSQIVNDFQKGDIAEGYSVSREKKESFPLTVTSAQKNPTAFYLCASTVVSIAGNTIYFGEGSWLTVV.

The chain carries TRBV19 and TRBJ2-7; D is perhaps TRBD1 (6 bases). Germline V gene lookup returns CDR1 LNHDA and CDR2 SQIVND (reference sequence). V was shortened by 3 bases and J by 0 bases, with 12 bases between the two germline ends. The CDR3 is 15 residues long. The CDR3 loop is CASSIWTADSYEQYF. CDR3 DNA: TGTGCCAGTAGTATCTGGACAGCCGACTCCTACGAGCAGTACTTC.

This chain connects TRBV4-2 to TRBJ2-5; TRBD2 is a possible D gene (6 bases). The ends were cut back, 2 bases at V and 5 bases at J, with 12 bases in the middle. In germline, CDR1 is LGHNA, CDR2 YNFKEQ. This CDR3 has 14 residues. The CDR3 DNA is TGTGCCAGCAGCCAACCGGGCGGGGTGGAGACCCAGTACTTC. Translated, it gives CASSQPGGVETQYF.

The rearrangement joins TRBV29-1 to TRBJ2-2; 9 bases are a match to TRBD1. Unmatched junction bases numbered 14, after V lost 7 bases and J lost 5 bases. This CDR3 spans 16 amino acids. Germline-derived CDR1 and CDR2 are SQVTM and ANQGSEA. DNA for the CDR3: TGCAGCGCAAATCTTGGGACAGGGTTGGATACCGGGGAGCTGTTTTTT. This translates into CSANLGTGLDTGELFF.

The chain uses TRBV19 and TRBJ2-1; 7 bases fit TRBD2. Germline trimming cut 1 base from V and 3 bases from J; bases unmatched to any gene: 6. Germline V gene data show CDR1 as LNHDA and CDR2 as SQIVND (reference sequence). This CDR3 contains 16 residues. The DNA for the CDR3 is TGTGCCAGTAGTATAGTGGGCGGGAGCATCTACAATGAGCAGTTCTTC. Translating gives CASSIVGGSIYNEQFF.

This clone was counted between two and nine times. The V gene is TRBV19, the J gene TRBJ2-7; D unclear. The length of the CDR3 is 14 residues. V was trimmed by 5 bases and J by 3 bases, leaving 14 bases between them. CDR1 is LNHDA, CDR2 SQIVND, per germline (reference sequence). For the CDR3, the DNA is TGTGCCAGTAGTCCACAGTCCCCGCTCTACGAGCAGTACTTC. Translating it yields CASSPQSPLYEQYF.

The chain couples TRBV7-3 to TRBJ2-7, with 15 bases identical to TRBD2. After removal of 1 base from V and 5 bases from J, the junction contained 6 bases not matched to a gene. The germline V gene encodes CDR1 SGHTA and CDR2 FQGTGA. This CDR3 has 17 residues. The CDR3: CASSLSGTSGRKNEQYF. CDR3 in DNA: TGTGCCAGCAGCTTAAGTGGGACTAGCGGGAGGAAGAACGAGCAGTACTTC.

CDR3: CASRPLAGQTKSYNEQFF. The CDR3 DNA reads as TGTGCCAGCAGACCACTAGCGGGGCAGACGAAATCCTACAATGAGCAGTTCTTC. This rearrangement joins TRBV2 to TRBJ2-1; 10 bases align to TRBD2. This CDR3 has 18 amino acids. Trimming cost V 6 bases and J 1 base; bases outside gene matches: 12. CDR1 is SNHLY and CDR2 is FYNNEI in the germline V gene.

The chain recombines TRBV7-2 with TRBJ2-4, with D tentatively TRBD2 (7 bases). The germline V gene has CDR1 SGHTA and CDR2 FQGNSA. The V end lost 0 bases, the J end lost 5 bases, and 20 bases lay between the germline ends. This CDR3 spans 18 amino acids. This CDR3 reads CASSLARGGGRQENIQYF. The CDR3 DNA reads TGTGCCAGCAGCTTAGCTAGGGGCGGGGGCCGACAGGAAAACATTCAGTACTTC. Full variable domain (remainder filled in from reference TRBV7-2 and TRBJ2-4): GAGVSQSPSNKVTEKGKDVELRCDPISGHTALYWYRQSLGQGLEFLIYFQGNSAPDKSGLPSDRFSAERTGGSVSTLTIQRTQQEDSAVYLCASSLARGGGRQENIQYFGAGTRLSVL.

The chain joins TRBV5-6 to TRBJ1-5, with D possibly TRBD1 on 5 matching bases. There are 12 residues in the CDR3. Germline assignment: CDR1 SGHDT and CDR2 YYEEEE. The germline V and J ends were trimmed by 0 bases and 15 bases, with 13 bases remaining between them. The CDR3 is CASSLGPGVAHF. The DNA of the CDR3 is TGTGCCAGCAGCTTGGGTCCGGGGGTGGCGCATTTT.

This chain connects TRBV4-3 to TRBJ2-5; D gene uncertain. The J call could be wrong; TRBJ2-7 is a better fit for the DNA end. Germline lookup yields CDR1 LGHNA and CDR2 YSLEER. The CDR3 runs to 17 residues. The CDR3 loop reads CASSQETPTLGSYEQYF. The CDR3 bases are TGCGCCAGCAGCCAAGAGACCCCGACGTTGGGCAGCTACGAGCAGTACTTC.

Notes on this clone: Other DNA sequences within the sample encode an identical CDR3. The CDR3 reads CASSLQGGNTEAFF. DNA of the CDR3: TGTGCCAGCAGCTTACAGGGAGGGAACACTGAAGCTTTCTTT. The chain uses TRBV7-2 and TRBJ1-1; tentative D call: TRBD1 (5 bases). This CDR3 has 14 amino acids. The germline CDR1 and CDR2 sequences are SGHTA and FQGNSA. Trimming took off 2 bases at V and 1 base at J, with 8 bases between the two ends.

The rearrangement joins TRBV27 to TRBJ2-3; D not certain. V was clipped by 2 bases and J by 4 bases, with 10 bases between them. Germline lookup yields CDR1 MNHEY and CDR2 SMNVEV (reference sequence). The CDR3 loop spans 14 amino acids. Here the CDR3 DNA reads TGTGCCAGCAGTTTAATTAGTCTGCCAGATACGCAGTATTTT. This translates into CASSLISLPDTQYF.

This chain links TRBV27 with TRBJ1-1; D remains ambiguous. Germline CDR1 reads MNHEY; CDR2 reads SMNVEV (reference sequence). V was trimmed by 3 bases and J by 1 base, leaving 18 bases between them. This CDR3 has 17 amino acids. The CDR3 DNA reads as TGTGCCAGCAGTTTTCTTTTCAGGCCGCTGAAGAACACTGAAGCTTTCTTT. It yields the protein CASSFLFRPLKNTEAFF.

The rearrangement links TRBV5-1 to TRBJ2-1; 8 positions match TRBD1. Germline V gene lookup returns CDR1 SGHRS and CDR2 YFSETQ. V lost 0 bases to trimming and J lost 6 bases; unmatched junction nucleotides: 5. The CDR3 extends over 15 amino acids. CDR3 DNA: TGCGCCAGCAGCTTGGAACAGGGGGTTGCCAATGAGCAGTTCTTC. Translation: CASSLEQGVANEQFF.

The chain couples TRBV19 to TRBJ1-6; weak D call: TRBD1 (6 bases). The CDR3 runs 19 residues. Germline V CDR1 and CDR2: LNHDA, SQIVND (reference sequence). V lost 6 bases, J lost 6 bases, and 27 bases lay in between. This CDR3 reads CASSPDRRRAAARNSPLHF. CDR3 bases: TGTGCCAGTAGCCCAGACAGGAGAAGGGCCGCCGCACGTAATTCACCCCTCCACTTT. The whole variable domain, filled in from reference TRBV19 and TRBJ1-6, reads DGGITQSPKYLFRKEGQNVTLSCEQNLNHDAMYWYRQDPGQGLRLIYYSQIVNDFQKGDIAEGYSVSREKKESFPLTVTSAQKNPTAFYLCASSPDRRRAAARNSPLHFGNGTRLTVT.

The CDR3 coding sequence is TGTGCCAGCAGTGAAGCGACGACAGAATCCCCCTATGGCTACACCTTC. It encodes CASSEATTESPYGYTF. The rearrangement uses TRBV6-1 and TRBJ1-2; D possibly corresponds to TRBD1 (5 bases). Trimming shortened V by 0 bases and J by 4 bases, and 15 bases separated the two germline ends. Looked up from germline, CDR1 is MNHNS and CDR2 is SASEGT. This CDR3 region has 16 residues.